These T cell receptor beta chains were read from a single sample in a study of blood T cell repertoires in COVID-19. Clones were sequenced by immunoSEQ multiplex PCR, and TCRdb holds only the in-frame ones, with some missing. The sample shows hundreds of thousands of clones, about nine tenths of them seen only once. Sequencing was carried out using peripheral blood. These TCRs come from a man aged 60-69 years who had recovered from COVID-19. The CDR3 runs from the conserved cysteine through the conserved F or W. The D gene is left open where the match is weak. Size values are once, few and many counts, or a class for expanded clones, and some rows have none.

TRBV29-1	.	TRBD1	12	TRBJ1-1	CSVRTGWTEAFF	TGCAGCGTTAGGACAGGGTGGACTGAAGCTTTCTTT
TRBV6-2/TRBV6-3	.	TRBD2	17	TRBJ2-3	CASSSQLSGGAIDTQYF	TGTGCCAGCAGCTCCCAGCTGAGCGGGGGGGCAATCGATACGCAGTATTTT
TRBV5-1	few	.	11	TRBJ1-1	CASSFLTEAFF	TGCGCCAGCAGCTTCCTCACTGAAGCTTTCTTT
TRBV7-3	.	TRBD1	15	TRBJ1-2	CASSLGTGGVYGYTF	TGTGCCAGCAGCTTAGGCACAGGGGGCGTCTATGGCTACACCTTC
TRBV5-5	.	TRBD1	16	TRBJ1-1	CASSLNPGQGNTEAFF	TGTGCCAGCAGCTTGAACCCGGGACAGGGGAACACTGAAGCTTTCTTT
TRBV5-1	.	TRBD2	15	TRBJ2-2	CASSPKGLNTGELFF	TGCGCCAGCAGCCCAAAGGGACTAAACACCGGGGAGCTGTTTTTT
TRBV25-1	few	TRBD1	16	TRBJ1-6	CASSPPGTAYNSPLHF	TGTGCCAGCAGCCCTCCCGGGACAGCATATAATTCACCCCTCCACTTT
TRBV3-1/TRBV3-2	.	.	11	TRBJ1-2	CASSQAFGYTF	TGTGCCAGCAGCCAAGCATTTGGCTACACCTTC
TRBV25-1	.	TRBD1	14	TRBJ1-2	CASSATGAGYGYTF	TGTGCCAGCAGTGCGACAGGGGCCGGCTATGGCTACACCTTC
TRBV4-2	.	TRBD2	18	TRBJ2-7	CASSQGLRGTSAPYEQYF	TGTGCCAGCAGCCAAGGTCTCAGGGGGACTAGCGCGCCCTACGAGCAGTACTTC
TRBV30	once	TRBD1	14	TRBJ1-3	CAWAQGFGGNTIYF	TGTGCCTGGGCACAGGGGTTCGGTGGAAACACCATATATTTT
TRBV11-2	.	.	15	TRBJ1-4	CASSPLVGAGEKLFF	TGTGCCAGCAGCCCGCTAGTAGGGGCTGGGGAAAAACTGTTTTTT
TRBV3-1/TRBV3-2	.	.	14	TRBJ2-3	CASSPFLRADTQYF	TGTGCCAGCAGCCCGTTCCTCCGGGCAGATACGCAGTATTTT
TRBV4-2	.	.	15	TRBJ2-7	CASSQDRRGPHEQYF	TGTGCCAGCAGCCAAGATCGGAGGGGGCCCCACGAGCAGTACTTC
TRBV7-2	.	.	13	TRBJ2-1	CASSPAKGDEQFF	TGTGCCAGCAGCCCCGCGAAAGGGGATGAGCAGTTCTTC
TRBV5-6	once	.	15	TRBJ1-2	CASSPSGEALYGYTF	TGTGCCAGCAGCCCTAGTGGGGAGGCTCTTTATGGCTACACCTTC
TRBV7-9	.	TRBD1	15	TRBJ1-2	CASSQQGALQYGYTF	TGTGCCAGCAGTCAACAGGGGGCACTTCAATATGGCTACACCTTC
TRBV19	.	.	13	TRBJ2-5	CASSMSGRETQYF	TGTGCCAGTAGTATGAGTGGGCGAGAGACCCAGTACTTC
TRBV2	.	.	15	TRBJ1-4	CASSEKTAANEKLFF	TGTGCCAGCAGTGAGAAGACAGCCGCCAATGAAAAACTGTTTTTT
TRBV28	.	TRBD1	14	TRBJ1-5	CASSLRQGYQPQHF	TGTGCCAGCAGTTTGAGACAGGGGTATCAGCCCCAGCATTTT
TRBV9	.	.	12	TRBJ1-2	CASSVAELDLAF	TGTGCCAGCAGCGTAGCCGAGTTGGACTTGGCCTTC
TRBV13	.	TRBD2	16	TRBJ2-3	CASSPPGLAGGATQYF	TGTGCCAGCAGCCCGCCGGGACTAGCGGGAGGCGCCACGCAGTATTTT
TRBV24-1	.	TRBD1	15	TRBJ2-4	CATAPGGQAKNIQYF	TGTGCCACCGCCCCAGGGGGACAAGCCAAAAACATTCAGTACTTC
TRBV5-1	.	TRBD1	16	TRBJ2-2	CASAKMSGQGTGELFF	TGCGCCAGCGCTAAGATGTCGGGACAGGGGACCGGGGAGCTGTTTTTT
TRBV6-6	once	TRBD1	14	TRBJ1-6	CASSTGANNSPLHF	TGTGCCAGCAGCACAGGGGCTAATAATTCACCCCTCCACTTT
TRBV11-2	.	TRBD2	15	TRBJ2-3	CASSWTRDLLDTQYF	TGTGCCAGCAGCTGGACTAGGGACCTTTTGGATACGCAGTATTTT
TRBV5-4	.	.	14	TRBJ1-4	CASSSFATNEKLFF	TGTGCCAGCAGCTCATTTGCAACTAATGAAAAACTGTTTTTT
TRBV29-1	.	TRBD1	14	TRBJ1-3	CSVGVQGPGNTIYF	TGCAGCGTCGGAGTACAGGGGCCTGGAAACACCATATATTTT
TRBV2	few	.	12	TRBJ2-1	CASGRGANEQFF	TGTGCCAGCGGCAGGGGGGCCAATGAGCAGTTCTTC
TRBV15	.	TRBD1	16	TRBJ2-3	CATSRVKGAITDTQYF	TGTGCCACCAGCAGAGTAAAGGGGGCGATAACAGATACGCAGTATTTT
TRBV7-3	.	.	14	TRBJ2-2	CASSLSRDTGELFF	TGTGCCAGCAGCTTAAGCAGGGACACCGGGGAGCTGTTTTTT
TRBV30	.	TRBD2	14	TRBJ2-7	CAWSKLAGFREQYF	TGTGCCTGGAGTAAACTAGCGGGATTTAGAGAGCAGTACTTC
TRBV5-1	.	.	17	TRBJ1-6	CASSLESHSSYNSPLHF	TGCGCCAGCAGCTTGGAAAGCCATAGCTCCTATAATTCACCCCTCCACTTT
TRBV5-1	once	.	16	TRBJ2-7	CASSTYGGLSSYEQYF	TGCGCCAGCAGCACCTACGGGGGATTGAGCTCCTACGAGCAGTACTTC
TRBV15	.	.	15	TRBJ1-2	CATSREANGGYGYTF	TGTGCCACCAGCAGAGAGGCAAACGGCGGCTATGGCTACACCTTC
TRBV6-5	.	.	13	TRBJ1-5	CASSPQFNQPQHF	TGTGCCAGCAGTCCACAATTCAATCAGCCCCAGCATTTT
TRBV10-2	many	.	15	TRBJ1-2	CASSTSPRGGPGYTF	TGCGCCAGCAGTACCTCTCCTCGAGGAGGGCCCGGCTACACCTTC
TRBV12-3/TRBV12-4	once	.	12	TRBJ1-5	CASSLSSGAQHF	TGTGCCAGCAGTCTTAGTTCAGGGGCCCAGCATTTT
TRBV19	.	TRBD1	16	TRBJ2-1	CASSLPQTGGSSEQFF	TGTGCCAGTAGTCTGCCGCAGACAGGGGGGTCAAGTGAGCAGTTCTTC
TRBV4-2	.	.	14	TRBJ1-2	CASSQEGDGRVPTF	TGTGCCAGCAGCCAAGAAGGAGATGGGAGGGTTCCCACCTTC
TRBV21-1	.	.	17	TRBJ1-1	CASREDRGKGRNTEAFF	TGTGCCAGCAGGGAGGACAGGGGGAAAGGAAGGAACACTGAAGCTTTCTTT
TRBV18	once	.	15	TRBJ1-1	CASSLQGAVGTEAFF	TGTGCCAGCTCTCTCCAGGGCGCGGTGGGCACTGAAGCTTTCTTT
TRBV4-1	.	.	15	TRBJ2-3	CASSHPGTYTDTQYF	TGCGCCAGCAGCCACCCCGGGACTTACACAGATACGCAGTATTTT
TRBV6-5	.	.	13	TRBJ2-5	CASRGAGRETQYF	TGTGCCAGCAGGGGAGCAGGGAGGGAGACCCAGTACTTC
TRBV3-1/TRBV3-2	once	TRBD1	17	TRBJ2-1	CASSQDQGARWGSEQFF	TGTGCCAGCAGCCAAGATCAGGGGGCAAGATGGGGAAGTGAGCAGTTCTTC
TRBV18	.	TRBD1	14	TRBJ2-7	CASSFGQGIYEQYF	TGTGCCAGCTCATTCGGACAGGGAATCTACGAGCAGTACTTC
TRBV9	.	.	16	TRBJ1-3	CASSVDPGVPGNTIYF	TGTGCCAGCAGCGTAGACCCGGGGGTGCCGGGAAACACCATATATTTT
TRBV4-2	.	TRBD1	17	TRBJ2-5	CASSQPGRDRGLETQYF	TGTGCCAGCAGCCAGCCGGGCCGGGACAGGGGGCTCGAGACCCAGTACTTC